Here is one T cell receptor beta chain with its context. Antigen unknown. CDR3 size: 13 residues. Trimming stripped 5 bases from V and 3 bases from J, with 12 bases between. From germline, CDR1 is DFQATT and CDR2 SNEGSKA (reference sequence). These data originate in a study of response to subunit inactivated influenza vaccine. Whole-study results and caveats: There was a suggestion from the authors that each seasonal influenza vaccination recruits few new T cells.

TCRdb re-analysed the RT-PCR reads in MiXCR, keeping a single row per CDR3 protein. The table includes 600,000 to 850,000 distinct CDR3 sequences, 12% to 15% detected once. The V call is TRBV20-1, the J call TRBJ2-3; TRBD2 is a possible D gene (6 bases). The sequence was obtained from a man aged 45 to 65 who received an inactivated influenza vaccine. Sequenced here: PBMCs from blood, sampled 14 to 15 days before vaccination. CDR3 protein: CSAPHSGTDTQYF. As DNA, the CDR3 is TGCAGTGCTCCCCATAGCGGAACAGATACGCAGTATTTT.